These T cell receptor beta chains were read from a single sample in a study of technical replicates of blood from a handful of donors. Clones were read by immunoSEQ multiplex PCR, and TCRdb kept only the in-frame ones, dropping some. The repertoire holds tens of thousands of clones, with around 89% as singletons. The sequenced sample was PBMCs. The receptors stem from a human donor in good health. Some clones in this sample may be carry-over from other donors' samples. Each CDR3 is given with its conserved first and last residue. Each record gives: clone size, J gene, CDR3 length, D gene, V gene, CDR3 DNA, CDR3 protein. A D gene is named only where the DNA matches it firmly. Rows give clone size only sometimes, using once, few, many, or a class for an expanded clone.

size: .; J: TRBJ2-1; length: 17; D: TRBD2; V: TRBV7-3; DNA: TGTGCCAGCAGCTTAACGGTCGGCGGGAGGGGTTACAATGAGCAGTTCTTC; CDR3: CASSLTVGGRGYNEQFF
size: .; J: TRBJ1-5; length: 16; D: .; V: TRBV27; DNA: TGTGCCAGCAGTTTATCGATGGGCAGGGTCGGGCAGCCCCAGCATTTT; CDR3: CASSLSMGRVGQPQHF
size: .; J: TRBJ2-3; length: 15; D: TRBD2; V: TRBV4-3; DNA: TGCGCCAGCAGCCCCCAGCGGGGGGGAGCCCGTACGCAGTATTTT; CDR3: CASSPQRGGARTQYF
size: .; J: TRBJ1-2; length: 16; D: .; V: TRBV5-6; DNA: TGTGCCAGCAGCTTTGGGGGGTTAAGGTTTAACTATGGCTACACCTTC; CDR3: CASSFGGLRFNYGYTF
size: .; J: TRBJ2-1; length: 15; D: TRBD1; V: TRBV10-3; DNA: TGTGCCATCAGTGAGCTAGACAGGGCTGACAATGAGCAGTTCTTC; CDR3: CAISELDRADNEQFF
size: .; J: TRBJ2-1; length: 16; D: .; V: TRBV7-2; DNA: TGTGCCAGCAGCCCGGCAGCACTAGGCAACTACAATGAGCAGTTCTTC; CDR3: CASSPAALGNYNEQFF
size: .; J: TRBJ2-2; length: 14; D: .; V: TRBV2; DNA: TGTGCCAGCAGACGGACTACCAACACCGGGGAGCTGTTTTTT; CDR3: CASRRTTNTGELFF
size: .; J: TRBJ2-7; length: 14; D: .; V: TRBV2; DNA: TGTGCCAGCAGTAGAGACAGGACCTCCTACGAGCAGTACTTC; CDR3: CASSRDRTSYEQYF
size: .; J: TRBJ1-1; length: 14; D: .; V: TRBV6-9; DNA: TGTGCCAGCAGTTCCTGTGAGGGGAACACTGAAGCTTTCTTT; CDR3: CASSSCEGNTEAFF
size: .; J: TRBJ1-5; length: 15; D: .; V: TRBV19; DNA: TGTGCCAGTACTAACGGACAGCTGTGGAATCAGCCCCAGCATTTT; CDR3: CASTNGQLWNQPQHF
size: .; J: TRBJ2-5; length: 13; D: .; V: TRBV7-9; DNA: TGTGCCAGCAGCCAGGGCCCGGTGGAGACCCAGTACTTC; CDR3: CASSQGPVETQYF
size: once; J: TRBJ2-3; length: 15; D: .; V: TRBV6-5; DNA: TGTGCCAGCAGTTGGTCAGGAAAGCACACAGATACGCAGTATTTT; CDR3: CASSWSGKHTDTQYF
size: few; J: TRBJ1-1; length: 10; D: .; V: TRBV30; DNA: TGTGCCTGGAAATCTACTGAAGCTTTCTTT; CDR3: CAWKSTEAFF
size: .; J: TRBJ1-5; length: 13; D: TRBD1; V: TRBV29-1; DNA: TGCAGCGTCACAGGGGGCAGAAATCAGCCCCAGCATTTT; CDR3: CSVTGGRNQPQHF
size: .; J: TRBJ2-3; length: 16; D: .; V: TRBV14; DNA: TGTGCCAGCAGCCAAGGTCTAATCGGAGGTCGGGATACGCAGTATTTT; CDR3: CASSQGLIGGRDTQYF
size: .; J: TRBJ2-1; length: 14; D: .; V: TRBV7-8; DNA: TGTGCCAGCAGCTCCCAATTACAGGGCGGTGAGCAGTTCTTC; CDR3: CASSSQLQGGEQFF
size: .; J: TRBJ1-6; length: 14; D: TRBD1; V: TRBV5-5; DNA: TGTGCCAGCAGTCAACAGGGGGGTTGGTCACCCCTCCACTTT; CDR3: CASSQQGGWSPLHF
size: .; J: TRBJ1-3; length: 15; D: .; V: TRBV5-1; DNA: TGCGCCAGCAGCTTGACAGCTACCTCTGGAAACACCATATATTTT; CDR3: CASSLTATSGNTIYF
size: .; J: TRBJ2-7; length: 15; D: TRBD1; V: TRBV18; DNA: TGTGCCAGCTCACCACCGACAGGGGGCGGCTACGAGCAGTACTTC; CDR3: CASSPPTGGGYEQYF
size: .; J: TRBJ1-1; length: 15; D: .; V: TRBV18; DNA: TGTGCCAGCTCACCAAGGCAGGGGTCGAACACTGAAGCTTTCTTT; CDR3: CASSPRQGSNTEAFF
size: .; J: TRBJ2-1; length: 21; D: TRBD2; V: TRBV7-3; DNA: TGTGCCAGCAGCGTGAGACTAGCGGGAGGGGAGACTTCGCTATATATCAATGAGCAGTTCTTC; CDR3: CASSVRLAGGETSLYINEQFF
size: .; J: TRBJ1-2; length: 14; D: .; V: TRBV27; DNA: TGTGCCAGCAGTCCTCTTTACTCCGGCTATGGCTACACCTTC; CDR3: CASSPLYSGYGYTF
size: .; J: TRBJ1-4; length: 15; D: TRBD1; V: TRBV5-4; DNA: TGTGCCAGCAGCACCCCGAACAGGGGGAATGAAAAACTGTTTTTT; CDR3: CASSTPNRGNEKLFF
size: .; J: TRBJ2-6; length: 16; D: .; V: TRBV7-3; DNA: TGTGCCAGCAGTTTTGTTGGGGGCGCTGGGGCCAACGTCCTGACTTTC; CDR3: CASSFVGGAGANVLTF
size: .; J: TRBJ2-2; length: 16; D: TRBD2; V: TRBV28; DNA: TGTGCCAGCACCCTCCTGGCGGGGGTAGGCACCGGGGAGCTGTTTTTT; CDR3: CASTLLAGVGTGELFF
size: .; J: TRBJ2-7; length: 14; D: TRBD2; V: TRBV5-1; DNA: TGCGCCAGCAGCCAGACTAGCGCCTCCTACGAGCAGTACTTC; CDR3: CASSQTSASYEQYF
size: .; J: TRBJ2-1; length: 16; D: TRBD2; V: TRBV27; DNA: TGTGCCAGCAGCCCGGGGTACGTAGCGGGACTTCCCAATCGGTTCTTC; CDR3: CASSPGYVAGLPNRFF
size: .; J: TRBJ2-1; length: 17; D: TRBD1; V: TRBV19; DNA: TGTGCCAGTAGTATAGCCTCCGGGACAGGGATAAACAATGAGCAGTTCTTC; CDR3: CASSIASGTGINNEQFF
size: .; J: TRBJ2-7; length: 15; D: TRBD2; V: TRBV5-1; DNA: TGCGCCAGCAGCTTGGTGGCGGGGGGGTACTACGAGCAGTACTTC; CDR3: CASSLVAGGYYEQYF
size: .; J: TRBJ2-5; length: 15; D: TRBD1; V: TRBV5-1; DNA: TGCGCCAGCAGCCCTGGGACAGGGGGCGCCGAGACCCAGTACTTC; CDR3: CASSPGTGGAETQYF
size: .; J: TRBJ2-6; length: 15; D: .; V: TRBV5-1; DNA: TGCGCCAGCAGCCCTGACAGCTCTGGGGCCAACGTCCTGACTTTC; CDR3: CASSPDSSGANVLTF
size: once; J: TRBJ1-3; length: 16; D: TRBD1; V: TRBV6-5; DNA: TGTGCCAGCAGTTATCAAGACAGGGTCCCTGGAAACACCATATATTTT; CDR3: CASSYQDRVPGNTIYF
size: .; J: TRBJ1-6; length: 14; D: TRBD1; V: TRBV2; DNA: TGTGCCAGCAGTGTGGGGACAGGGGCATCACCCCTCCACTTT; CDR3: CASSVGTGASPLHF
size: .; J: TRBJ2-2; length: 14; D: .; V: TRBV6-4; DNA: TGTGCCAGCAGTGATACTTATCGCACCGGGGAGCTGTTTTTT; CDR3: CASSDTYRTGELFF
size: .; J: TRBJ2-3; length: 14; D: TRBD2; V: TRBV2; DNA: TGTGCCGTCGTTGGGACTAGCGGGGGGAATACGCAGTATTTT; CDR3: CAVVGTSGGNTQYF
size: .; J: TRBJ1-2; length: 12; D: .; V: TRBV29-1; DNA: TGCAGCGTTCATATCCGACTCTATGGCTACACCTTC; CDR3: CSVHIRLYGYTF
size: .; J: TRBJ2-2; length: 18; D: TRBD2; V: TRBV7-6; DNA: TGTGCCAGCAGCTTAGGGCTAGCGGGGATGACGAACACCGGGGAGCTGTTTTTT; CDR3: CASSLGLAGMTNTGELFF
size: .; J: TRBJ2-7; length: 13; D: TRBD2; V: TRBV7-2; DNA: TGTGCCAGCAGGCGGCTAGCGGGAGTCGAGCAGTACTTC; CDR3: CASRRLAGVEQYF
size: medium-sized; J: TRBJ2-7; length: 13; D: TRBD1; V: TRBV7-9; DNA: TGTGCCAGCAGTCTACAGGGGGACTACGAGCAGTACTTC; CDR3: CASSLQGDYEQYF
size: .; J: TRBJ2-7; length: 12; D: .; V: TRBV11-1; DNA: TGTGCCAGCAGCTTAGCACAGAACGAGCAGTACTTC; CDR3: CASSLAQNEQYF
size: .; J: TRBJ2-7; length: 14; D: TRBD1; V: TRBV19; DNA: TGTGCCAGTAGTTCAACGGGACAGGGGAACGAGCAGTACTTC; CDR3: CASSSTGQGNEQYF
size: .; J: TRBJ2-1; length: 15; D: TRBD2; V: TRBV10-3; DNA: TGTGCCATCAGTCTAGCGGGGACGCCCGGAGATGAGCAGTTCTTC; CDR3: CAISLAGTPGDEQFF